This T cell receptor beta chain was identified during a study of blood T cell repertoires in COVID-19. Produced via immunoSEQ multiplex PCR; TCRdb's table is partial and in-frame only. The sample lists nearly 350,000 clones; approximately 87% were seen once. Germline CDR1 reads MNHEY; CDR2 reads SVGAGI. V shed 6 bases and J 3 bases; nucleotides not matched to a gene: 9. CDR3 size: 15 residues. The receptor was isolated from a woman aged 45-59 years with COVID-19, enrolled during active disease. The material sequenced was peripheral blood. The rearrangement joins TRBV6-5 to TRBJ2-7; 9 bases map to TRBD1. CDR3 residues: CASRGTGNPIYEQYF. The CDR3 DNA reads TGTGCCAGCAGGGGGACAGGGAACCCAATCTACGAGCAGTACTTC.